This T cell receptor (beta chain) was recovered during a study of PD-L1 blockade in urothelial cancer. About the research overall: About 90% of the 29 patients were men with bladder-origin urothelial cancer. Study patients had been treated with 0 to 3 previous chemotherapy regimens. Analyzed time points were 3 weeks (second dose) and 6 weeks after therapy began.

Repertoires were generated with immunoSEQ multiplex PCR, while TCRdb's copy carries only in-frame clones and drops some. The data contain about 110,000 clones, around 93% of them singletons. Described time point: peripheral blood 6 weeks after treatment start. The sample holds one count of this clone. The CDR3 consists of 13 residues. Trimming shortened V by 10 bases and J by 8 bases, and 17 bases separated the two germline ends. Germline loops: CDR1 SNHLY, CDR2 FYNNEI. This sequence was found in a man in his sixties with urothelial cancer. This chain joins TRBV2 and TRBJ1-4, with D maybe TRBD1 (6 bases). Material: PBMCs, obtained around atezolizumab (anti-PD-L1) treatment. In nucleotides, the CDR3 is TGTGCCACCTCCAGGGGAGTCGGGGAAAAACTGTTTTTT. Translating it yields CATSRGVGEKLFF.